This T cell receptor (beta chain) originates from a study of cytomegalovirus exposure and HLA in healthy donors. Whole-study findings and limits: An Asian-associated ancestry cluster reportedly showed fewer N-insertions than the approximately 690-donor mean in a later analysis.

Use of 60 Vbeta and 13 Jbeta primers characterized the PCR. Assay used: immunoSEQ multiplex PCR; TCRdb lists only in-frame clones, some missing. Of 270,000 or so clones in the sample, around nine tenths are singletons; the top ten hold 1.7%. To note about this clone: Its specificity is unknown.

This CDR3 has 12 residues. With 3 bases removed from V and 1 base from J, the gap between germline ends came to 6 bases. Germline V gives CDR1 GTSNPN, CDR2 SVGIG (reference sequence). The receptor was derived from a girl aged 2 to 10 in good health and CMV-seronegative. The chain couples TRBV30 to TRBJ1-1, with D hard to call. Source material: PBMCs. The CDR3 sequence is CAWRYGNTEAFF. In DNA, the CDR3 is TGTGCCTGGAGATACGGGAACACTGAAGCTTTCTTT.